The clone carrying this T cell receptor (beta chain) is a singleton in its sample. Its antigen remains unknown. The data derive from a study of cytomegalovirus exposure and HLA in healthy donors. Study outcomes and limitations: Rates of TCR association differed by HLA locus in a later analysis, with DRB1 highest and HLA-C lowest. Later analysis reportedly placed an Asian-associated ancestry cluster below the roughly 680-donor mean in N-insertions. TCR beta V segments were, for the most part, productive about 87% or about 30% of the time in an earlier analysis.

Primers for the PCR totalled 60 Vbeta and 13 Jbeta. Method: immunoSEQ multiplex PCR; TCRdb's copy keeps in-frame clones and lacks some. The repertoire has 100,000 to 150,000 clones, 70% to 85% of them found once; the top ten carry 2% to 3%. The sample taken for sequencing was PBMCs. The source is a man aged 45-65 years in good health and CMV-seronegative.

The chain's CDR3 is CASSLGTRTGELFF. CDR3 DNA: TGTGCCAGCAGCTTAGGAACTCGGACCGGGGAGCTGTTTTTT. This chain links TRBV7-6 with TRBJ2-2, with D unclear. Germline V gene data show CDR1 as SGHVS and CDR2 as FNYEAQ. The V and J ends lost 1 base and 5 bases respectively, with 8 bases between them. CDR3 length: 14 residues.